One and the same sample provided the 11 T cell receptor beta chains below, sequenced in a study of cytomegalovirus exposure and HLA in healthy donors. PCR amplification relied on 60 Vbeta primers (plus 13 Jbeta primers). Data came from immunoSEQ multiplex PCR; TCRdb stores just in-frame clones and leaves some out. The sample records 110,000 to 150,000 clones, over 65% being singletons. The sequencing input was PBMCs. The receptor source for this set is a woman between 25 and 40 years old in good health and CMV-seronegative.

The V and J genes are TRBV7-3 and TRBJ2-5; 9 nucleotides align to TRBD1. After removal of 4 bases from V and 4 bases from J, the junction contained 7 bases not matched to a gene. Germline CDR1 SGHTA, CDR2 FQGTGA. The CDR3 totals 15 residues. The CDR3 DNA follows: TGTGCCAGCAGCTCGAGGACAGGGGCAAGAGAGACCCAGTACTTC. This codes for CASSSRTGARETQYF.

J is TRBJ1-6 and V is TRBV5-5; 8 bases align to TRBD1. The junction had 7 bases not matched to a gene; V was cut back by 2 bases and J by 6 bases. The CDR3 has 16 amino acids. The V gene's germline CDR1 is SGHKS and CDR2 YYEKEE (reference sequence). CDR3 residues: CASSFLGTGLNSPLHF. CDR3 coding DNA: TGTGCCAGCAGCTTTCTAGGGACAGGACTTAATTCACCCCTCCACTTT.

The CDR3 here is CASSLPGQSSYNEQFF. The CDR3 DNA sequence: TGTGCCAGCAGCTTGCCTGGACAGTCCTCCTACAATGAGCAGTTCTTC. The chain is built from TRBV5-4 and TRBJ2-1; D perhaps matches TRBD1 (6 bases). CDR1 SGHNT and CDR2 YYREEE come from the germline V gene (reference sequence). V was pared by 1 base and J by 0 bases, with 11 bases between. CDR3 length: 16 amino acids. Full variable domain (outside the CDR3, taken from reference TRBV5-4 and TRBJ2-1): ETGVTQSPTHLIKTRGQQVTLRCSSQSGHNTVSWYQQALGQGPQFIFQYYREEENGRGNFPPRFSGLQFPNYSSELNVNALELDDSALYLCASSLPGQSSYNEQFFGPGTRLTVL.

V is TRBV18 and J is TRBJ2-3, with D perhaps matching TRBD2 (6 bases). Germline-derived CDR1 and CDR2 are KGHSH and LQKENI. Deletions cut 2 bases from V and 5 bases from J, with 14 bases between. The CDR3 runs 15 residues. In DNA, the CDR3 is TGTGCCAGCTCACCAAGGGACTTCCAGGGAGATACGCAGTATTTT. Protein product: CASSPRDFQGDTQYF.

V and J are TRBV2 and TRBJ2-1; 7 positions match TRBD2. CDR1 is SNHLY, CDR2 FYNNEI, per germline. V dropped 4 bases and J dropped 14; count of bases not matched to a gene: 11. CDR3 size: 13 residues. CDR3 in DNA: TGTGCCAGCAGTGTGCTAGCGGACCCCGGGAAGTTCTTC. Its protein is CASSVLADPGKFF.

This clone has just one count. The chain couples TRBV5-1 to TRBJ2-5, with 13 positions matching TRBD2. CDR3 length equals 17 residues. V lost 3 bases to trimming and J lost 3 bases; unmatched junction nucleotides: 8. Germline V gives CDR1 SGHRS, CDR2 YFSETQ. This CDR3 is CASSWGIGLAGEETQYF. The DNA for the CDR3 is TGCGCCAGCAGCTGGGGCATTGGACTAGCGGGGGAAGAGACCCAGTACTTC.

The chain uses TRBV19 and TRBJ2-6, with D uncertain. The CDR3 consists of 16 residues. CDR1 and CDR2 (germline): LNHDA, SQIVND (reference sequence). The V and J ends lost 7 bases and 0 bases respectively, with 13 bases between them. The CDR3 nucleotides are TGTGCCAGTACCATCTCCAGGATCTCTGGGGCCAACGTCCTGACTTTC. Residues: CASTISRISGANVLTF.

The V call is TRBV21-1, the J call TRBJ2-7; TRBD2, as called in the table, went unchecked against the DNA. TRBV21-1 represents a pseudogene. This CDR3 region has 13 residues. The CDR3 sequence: CASKLAGCGEQYV. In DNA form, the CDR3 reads TGTGCCAGCAAGCTAGCGGGGTGCGGCGAGCAGTACGTC.

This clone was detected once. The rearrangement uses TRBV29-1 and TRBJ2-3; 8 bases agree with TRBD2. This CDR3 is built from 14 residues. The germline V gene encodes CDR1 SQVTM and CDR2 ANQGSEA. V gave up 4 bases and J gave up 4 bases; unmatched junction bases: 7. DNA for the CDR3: TGCAGCGTTGGAGCGGGAGAGGTGGCAGATACGCAGTATTTT. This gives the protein CSVGAGEVADTQYF.

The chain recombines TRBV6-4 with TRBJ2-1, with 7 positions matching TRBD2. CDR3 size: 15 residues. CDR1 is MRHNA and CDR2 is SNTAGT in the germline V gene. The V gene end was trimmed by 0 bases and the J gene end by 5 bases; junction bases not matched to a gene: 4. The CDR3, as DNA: TGTGCCAGCAGTGACTCGAGCGGGGATCACAATGAGCAGTTCTTC. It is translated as CASSDSSGDHNEQFF.

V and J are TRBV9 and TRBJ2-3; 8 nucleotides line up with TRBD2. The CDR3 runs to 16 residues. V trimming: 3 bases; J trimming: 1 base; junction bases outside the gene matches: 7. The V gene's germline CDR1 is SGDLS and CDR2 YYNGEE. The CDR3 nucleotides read TGTGCCAGCAGCGACTACTTTAGCGGGGGCACAGATACGCAGTATTTT. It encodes CASSDYFSGGTDTQYF.